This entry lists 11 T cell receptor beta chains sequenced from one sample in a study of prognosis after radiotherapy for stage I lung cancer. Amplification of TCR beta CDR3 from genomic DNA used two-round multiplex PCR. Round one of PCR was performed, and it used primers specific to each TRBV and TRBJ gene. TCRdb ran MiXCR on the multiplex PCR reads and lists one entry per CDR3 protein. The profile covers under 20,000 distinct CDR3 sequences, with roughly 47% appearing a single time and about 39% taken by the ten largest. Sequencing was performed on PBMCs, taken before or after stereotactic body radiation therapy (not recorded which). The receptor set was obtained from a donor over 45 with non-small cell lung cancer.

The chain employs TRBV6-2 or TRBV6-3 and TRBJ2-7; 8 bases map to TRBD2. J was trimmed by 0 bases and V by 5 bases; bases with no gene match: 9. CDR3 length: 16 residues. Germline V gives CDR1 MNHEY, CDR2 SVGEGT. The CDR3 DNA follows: TGTGCCAGCAGTGGCCGAGCGGGAGCGGACTCCTACGAGCAGTACTTC. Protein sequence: CASSGRAGADSYEQYF.

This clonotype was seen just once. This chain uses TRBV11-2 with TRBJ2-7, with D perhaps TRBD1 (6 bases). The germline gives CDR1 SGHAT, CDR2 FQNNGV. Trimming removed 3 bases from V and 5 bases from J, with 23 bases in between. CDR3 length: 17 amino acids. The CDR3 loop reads CASSLQFYRELGNEQYF. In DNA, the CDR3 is TGTGCCAGCAGCTTGCAATTCTACAGGGAACTAGGTAACGAGCAGTACTTC.

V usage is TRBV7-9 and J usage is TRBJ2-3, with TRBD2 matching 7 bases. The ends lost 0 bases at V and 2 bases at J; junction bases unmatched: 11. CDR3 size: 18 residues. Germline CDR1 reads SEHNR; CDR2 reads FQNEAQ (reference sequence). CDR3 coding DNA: TGTGCCAGCAGCTTAGCGCGGGGCTGGGAGGGAGTCACAGATACGCAGTATTTT. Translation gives CASSLARGWEGVTDTQYF.

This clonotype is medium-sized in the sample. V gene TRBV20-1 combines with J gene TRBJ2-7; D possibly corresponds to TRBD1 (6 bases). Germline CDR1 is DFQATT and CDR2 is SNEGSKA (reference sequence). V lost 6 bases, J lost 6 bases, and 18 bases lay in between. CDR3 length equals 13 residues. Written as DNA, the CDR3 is TGCAGTGCGGACGAAAAAATACAGGGCGAGCAGTACTTC. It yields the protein CSADEKIQGEQYF.

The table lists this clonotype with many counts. CDR3 in DNA: TGCAGCGCCGGTGAGGGCAATCAGCCCCAGCATTTT. Its protein is CSAGEGNQPQHF. The V and J genes are TRBV29-1 and TRBJ1-5; D gene ambiguous. The CDR3 contains 12 residues. Trimming removed 7 bases at V and 2 bases at J, with 9 bases between. Germline CDR1 is SQVTM and CDR2 is ANQGSEA.

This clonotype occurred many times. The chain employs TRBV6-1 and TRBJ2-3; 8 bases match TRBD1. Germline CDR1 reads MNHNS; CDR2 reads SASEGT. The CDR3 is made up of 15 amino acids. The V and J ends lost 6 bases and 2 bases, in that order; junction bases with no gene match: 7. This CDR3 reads CASSPRDRFTDTQYF. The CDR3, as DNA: TGTGCCAGCAGCCCCCGGGACAGGTTCACAGATACGCAGTATTTT.

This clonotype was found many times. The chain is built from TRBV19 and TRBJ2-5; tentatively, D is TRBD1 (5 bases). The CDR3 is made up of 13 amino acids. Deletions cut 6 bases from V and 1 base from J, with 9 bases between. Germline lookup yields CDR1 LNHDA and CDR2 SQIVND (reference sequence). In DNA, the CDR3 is TGTGCCAGTAGCAGGGAACTCCAAGAGACCCAGTACTTC. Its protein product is CASSRELQETQYF.

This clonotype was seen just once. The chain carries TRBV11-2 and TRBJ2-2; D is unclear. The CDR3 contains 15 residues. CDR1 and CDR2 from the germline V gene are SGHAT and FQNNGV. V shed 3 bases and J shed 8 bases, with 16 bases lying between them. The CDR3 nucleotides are TGTGCCAGCAGCTTTACTCGGACGAAGGTTGGGGAGCTGTTTTTT. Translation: CASSFTRTKVGELFF.

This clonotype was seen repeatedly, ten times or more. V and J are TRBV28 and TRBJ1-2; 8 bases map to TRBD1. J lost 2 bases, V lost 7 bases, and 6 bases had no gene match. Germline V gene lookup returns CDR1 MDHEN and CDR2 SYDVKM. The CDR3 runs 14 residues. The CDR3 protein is CASTLTGANYGYTF. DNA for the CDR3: TGTGCCAGCACCCTGACAGGGGCAAACTATGGCTACACCTTC.

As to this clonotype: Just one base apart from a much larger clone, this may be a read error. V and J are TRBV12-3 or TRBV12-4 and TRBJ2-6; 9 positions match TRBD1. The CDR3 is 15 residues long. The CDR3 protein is CASKPQGAGASVLTF. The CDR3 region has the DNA TGTGCCAGCAAACCACAGGGGGCTGGGGCCAGCGTCCTGACTTTC.

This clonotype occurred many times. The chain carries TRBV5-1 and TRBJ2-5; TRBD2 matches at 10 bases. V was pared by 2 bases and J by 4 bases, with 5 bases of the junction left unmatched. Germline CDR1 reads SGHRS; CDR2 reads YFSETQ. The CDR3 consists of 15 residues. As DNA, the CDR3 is TGCGCCAGCAGCTTAGCGGGGGGGCCAGGAGAGACCCAGTACTTC. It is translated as CASSLAGGPGETQYF.